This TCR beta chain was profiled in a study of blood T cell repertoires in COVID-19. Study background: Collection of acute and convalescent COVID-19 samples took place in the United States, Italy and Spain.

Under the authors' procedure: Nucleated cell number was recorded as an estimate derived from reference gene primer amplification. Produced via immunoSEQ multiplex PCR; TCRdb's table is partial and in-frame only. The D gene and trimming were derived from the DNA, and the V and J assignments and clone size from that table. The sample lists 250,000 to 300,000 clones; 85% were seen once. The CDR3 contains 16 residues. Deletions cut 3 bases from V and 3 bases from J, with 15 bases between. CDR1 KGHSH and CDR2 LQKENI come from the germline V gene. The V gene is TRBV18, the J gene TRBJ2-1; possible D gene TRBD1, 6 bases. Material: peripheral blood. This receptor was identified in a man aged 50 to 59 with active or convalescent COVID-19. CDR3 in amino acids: CASSPLQGVDYNEQFF. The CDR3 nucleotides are TGTGCCAGCTCACCCTTACAGGGTGTGGACTACAATGAGCAGTTCTTC.